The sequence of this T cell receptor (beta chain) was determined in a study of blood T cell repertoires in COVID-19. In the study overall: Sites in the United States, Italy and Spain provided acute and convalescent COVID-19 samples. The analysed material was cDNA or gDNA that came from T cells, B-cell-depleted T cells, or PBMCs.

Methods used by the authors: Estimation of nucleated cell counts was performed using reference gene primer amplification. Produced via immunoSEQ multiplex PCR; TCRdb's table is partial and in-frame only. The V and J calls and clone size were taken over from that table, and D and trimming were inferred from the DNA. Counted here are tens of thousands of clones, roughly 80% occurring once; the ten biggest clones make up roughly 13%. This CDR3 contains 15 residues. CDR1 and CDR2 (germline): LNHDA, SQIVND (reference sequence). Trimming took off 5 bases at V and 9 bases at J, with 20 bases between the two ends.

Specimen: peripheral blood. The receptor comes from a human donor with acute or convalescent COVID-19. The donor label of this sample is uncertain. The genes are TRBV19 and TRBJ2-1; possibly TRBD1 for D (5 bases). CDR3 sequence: CASSLTPYYRSEQFF. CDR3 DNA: TGTGCCAGTAGTCTAACCCCCTATTACAGGAGTGAGCAGTTCTTC.